Given below is one TCR beta chain in context. Its antigen is not known. Assay used: immunoSEQ multiplex PCR; TCRdb lists only in-frame clones, some missing. The repertoire includes over 60,000 clones, around 83% of them detected once, and about 4.7% sits in the top ten. CD4+CD25+CD127- Tregs, CD4+CD25- non-Tregs, CD4 and CD8 cells were sorted. The data stem from a study of Tregs in tolerant kidney transplant recipients. Study-level findings and limits: Few patients were studied, so findings need validation in larger groups. Tregs expanded with activated donor B cells seemed most donor-specific.

The CDR3 extends over 13 amino acids. The V end was cut by 8 bases, the J end by 3 bases, with 12 bases between. Per germline, CDR1 MNHNY and CDR2 SVGAGI (reference sequence). This chain joins TRBV6-6 and TRBJ2-3; possibly TRBD1 or TRBD2 for D (6 bases each). The source material was CD4+ T cells from blood. The source of this sequence is a human donor in good health. The CDR3 sequence: CASLLGGTDTQYF. CDR3 nucleotides: TGTGCCAGCCTCCTAGGGGGGACAGATACGCAGTATTTT.